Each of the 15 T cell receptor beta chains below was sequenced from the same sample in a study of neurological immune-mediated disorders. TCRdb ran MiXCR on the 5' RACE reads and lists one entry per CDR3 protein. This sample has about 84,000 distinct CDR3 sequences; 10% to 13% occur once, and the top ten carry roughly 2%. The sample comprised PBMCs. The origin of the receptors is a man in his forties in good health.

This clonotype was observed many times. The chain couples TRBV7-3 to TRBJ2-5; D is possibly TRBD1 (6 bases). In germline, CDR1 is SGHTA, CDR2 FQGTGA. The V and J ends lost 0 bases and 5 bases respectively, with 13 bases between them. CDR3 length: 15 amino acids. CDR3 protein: CASSLTSGVGETQYF. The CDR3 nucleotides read TGTGCCAGCAGCTTAACCTCAGGGGTTGGGGAGACCCAGTACTTC.

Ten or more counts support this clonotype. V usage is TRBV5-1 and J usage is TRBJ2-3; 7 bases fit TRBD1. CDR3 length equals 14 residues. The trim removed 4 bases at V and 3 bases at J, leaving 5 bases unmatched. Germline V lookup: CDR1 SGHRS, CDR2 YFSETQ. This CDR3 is CASSPMTGTDTQYF. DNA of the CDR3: TGCGCCAGCAGCCCCATGACAGGGACAGATACGCAGTATTTT.

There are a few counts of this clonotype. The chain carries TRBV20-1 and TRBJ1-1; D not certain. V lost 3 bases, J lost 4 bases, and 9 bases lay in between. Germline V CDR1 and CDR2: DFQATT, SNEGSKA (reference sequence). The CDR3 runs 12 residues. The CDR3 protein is CSASETGTEAFF. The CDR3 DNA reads TGCAGTGCTAGTGAGACGGGCACTGAAGCTTTCTTT.

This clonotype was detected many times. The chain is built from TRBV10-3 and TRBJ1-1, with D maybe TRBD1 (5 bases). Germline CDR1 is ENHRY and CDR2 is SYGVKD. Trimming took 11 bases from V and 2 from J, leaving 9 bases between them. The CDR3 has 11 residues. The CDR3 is CAVQGNTEAFF. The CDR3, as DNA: TGTGCCGTTCAGGGTAACACTGAAGCTTTCTTT.

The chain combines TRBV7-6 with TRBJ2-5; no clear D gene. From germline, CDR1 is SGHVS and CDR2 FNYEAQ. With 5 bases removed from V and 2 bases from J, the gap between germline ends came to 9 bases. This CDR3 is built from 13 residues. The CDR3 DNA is TGTGCCAGCAGCGAAGTTCTTCAAGAGACCCAGTACTTC. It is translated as CASSEVLQETQYF.

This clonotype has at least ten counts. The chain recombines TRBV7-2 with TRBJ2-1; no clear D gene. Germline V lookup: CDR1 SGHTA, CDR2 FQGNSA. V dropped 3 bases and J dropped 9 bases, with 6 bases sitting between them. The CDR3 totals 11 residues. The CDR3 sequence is CASSFPSEQFF. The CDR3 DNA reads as TGTGCCAGCAGCTTCCCTAGTGAGCAGTTCTTC.

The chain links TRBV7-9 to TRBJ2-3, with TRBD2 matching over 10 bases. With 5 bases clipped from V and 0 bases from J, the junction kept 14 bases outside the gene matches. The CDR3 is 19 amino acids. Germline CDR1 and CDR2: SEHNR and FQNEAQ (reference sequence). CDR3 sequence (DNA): TGTGCCAGCAGCCAACCCCTAGCGGGGGCCGTTATTAGCACAGATACGCAGTATTTT. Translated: CASSQPLAGAVISTDTQYF.

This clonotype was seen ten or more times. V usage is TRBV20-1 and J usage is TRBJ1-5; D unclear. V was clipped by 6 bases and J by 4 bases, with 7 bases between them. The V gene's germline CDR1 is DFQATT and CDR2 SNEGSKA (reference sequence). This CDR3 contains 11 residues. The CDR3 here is CSADGNQPQHF. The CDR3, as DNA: TGCAGTGCGGATGGGAATCAGCCCCAGCATTTT.

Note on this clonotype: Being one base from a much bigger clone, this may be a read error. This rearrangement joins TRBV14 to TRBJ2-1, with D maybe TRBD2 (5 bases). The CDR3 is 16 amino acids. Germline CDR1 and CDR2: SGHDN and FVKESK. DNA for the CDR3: TGTGCCAGCAACCAAGACGGCGGGCCTCAGTACAATGAGCAGTTCTTC. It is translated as CASNQDGGPQYNEQFF.

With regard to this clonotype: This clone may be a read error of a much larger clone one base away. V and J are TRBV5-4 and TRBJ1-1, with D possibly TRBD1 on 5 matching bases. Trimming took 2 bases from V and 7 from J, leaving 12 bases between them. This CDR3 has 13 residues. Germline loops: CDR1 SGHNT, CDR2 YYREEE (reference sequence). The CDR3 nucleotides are TGTGCCAGCAGCTTAATAGGCGGGGGTGAAGCTTTCTTT. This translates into CASSLIGGGEAFF.

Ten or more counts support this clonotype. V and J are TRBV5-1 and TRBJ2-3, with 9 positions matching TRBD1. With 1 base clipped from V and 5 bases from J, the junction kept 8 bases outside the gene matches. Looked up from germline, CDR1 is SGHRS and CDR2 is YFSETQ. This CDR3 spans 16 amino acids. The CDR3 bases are TGCGCCAGCAGCTTGTGGGGACAGGGAACCGGAGATACGCAGTATTTT. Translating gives CASSLWGQGTGDTQYF.

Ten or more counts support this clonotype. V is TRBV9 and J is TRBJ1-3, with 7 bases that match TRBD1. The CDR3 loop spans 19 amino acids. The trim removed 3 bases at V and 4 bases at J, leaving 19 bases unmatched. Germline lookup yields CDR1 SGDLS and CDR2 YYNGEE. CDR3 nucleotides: TGTGCCAGCAGCGACGAGCTTCAGACAGGGCCTGGGCAAGGAAACACCATATATTTT. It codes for CASSDELQTGPGQGNTIYF.

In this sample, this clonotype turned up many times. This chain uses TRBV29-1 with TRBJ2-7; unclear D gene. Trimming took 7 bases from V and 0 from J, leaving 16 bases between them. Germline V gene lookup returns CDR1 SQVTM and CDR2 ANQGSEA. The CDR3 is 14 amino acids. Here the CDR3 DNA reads TGCAGCGCCCGAAGGGCGGCAAACTCCTACGAGCAGTACTTC. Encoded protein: CSARRAANSYEQYF.

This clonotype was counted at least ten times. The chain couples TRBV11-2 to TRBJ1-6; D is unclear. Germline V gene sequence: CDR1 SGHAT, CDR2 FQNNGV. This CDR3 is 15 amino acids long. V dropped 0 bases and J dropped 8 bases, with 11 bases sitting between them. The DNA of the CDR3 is TGTGCCAGCAGCTTAGAACATGGTAGGGATTCACCCCTCCACTTT. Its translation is CASSLEHGRDSPLHF.

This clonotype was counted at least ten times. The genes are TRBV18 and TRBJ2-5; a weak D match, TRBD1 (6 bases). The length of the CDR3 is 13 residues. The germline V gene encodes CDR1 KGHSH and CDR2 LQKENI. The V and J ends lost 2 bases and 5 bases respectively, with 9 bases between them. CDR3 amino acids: CASSPNQGETQYF. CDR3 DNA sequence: TGTGCCAGCTCACCAAATCAGGGGGAGACCCAGTACTTC. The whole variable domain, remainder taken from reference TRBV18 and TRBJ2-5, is NAGVMQNPRHLVRRRGQEARLRCSPMKGHSHVYWYRQLPEEGLKFMVYLQKENIIDESGMPKERFSAEFPKEGPSILRIQQVVRGDSAAYFCASSPNQGETQYFGPGTRLLVL.